The text below deals with one TCR beta chain. As handled by the study authors: Amplification with reference gene primers provided the estimates of nucleated cell counts. Data came from immunoSEQ multiplex PCR; TCRdb stores just in-frame clones and leaves some out. That table supplies the V and J calls and clone size; D and trimming were determined from the DNA. The sample comprises over 150,000 clones, around 85% of which are singletons, and around 6.9% rests with the top ten. With 4 bases removed from V and 5 bases from J, the gap between germline ends came to 6 bases. In germline, CDR1 is WSHSY, CDR2 SAAADI. The CDR3 length is 12 residues. The entry originates in a study of blood T cell repertoires in COVID-19.

The V and J genes are TRBV10-2 and TRBJ1-5, with TRBD1 as a possible D gene (6 bases). Sequencing was done on a sample of peripheral blood. The TCR comes from an elderly man with COVID-19, enrolled during active disease. The CDR3 region has the DNA TGCGCCAGCAGTGCAGGGGATCAGCCCCAGCATTTT. Encoded protein: CASSAGDQPQHF.